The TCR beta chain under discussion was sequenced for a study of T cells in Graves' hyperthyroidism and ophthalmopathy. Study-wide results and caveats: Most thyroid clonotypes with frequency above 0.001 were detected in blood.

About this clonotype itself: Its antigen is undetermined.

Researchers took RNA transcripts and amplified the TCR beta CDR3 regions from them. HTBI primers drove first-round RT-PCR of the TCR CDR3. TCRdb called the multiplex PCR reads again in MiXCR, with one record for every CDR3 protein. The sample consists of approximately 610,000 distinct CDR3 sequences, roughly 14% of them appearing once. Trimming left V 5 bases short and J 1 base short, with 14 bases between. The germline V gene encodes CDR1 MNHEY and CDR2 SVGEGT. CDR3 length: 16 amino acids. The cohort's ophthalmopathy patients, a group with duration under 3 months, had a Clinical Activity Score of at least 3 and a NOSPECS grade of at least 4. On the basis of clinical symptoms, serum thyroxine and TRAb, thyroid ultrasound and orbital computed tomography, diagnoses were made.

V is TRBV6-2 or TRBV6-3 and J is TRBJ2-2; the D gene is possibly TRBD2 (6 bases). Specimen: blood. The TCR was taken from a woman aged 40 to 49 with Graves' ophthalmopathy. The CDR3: CASSTTGTLNTGELFF. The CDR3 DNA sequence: TGTGCCAGCAGTACCACCGGGACTCTGAACACCGGGGAGCTGTTTTTT.